The 4 T cell receptor beta chains below come from one sample, sequenced in a study of blood T cell repertoires in COVID-19. Data came from immunoSEQ multiplex PCR; TCRdb stores just in-frame clones and leaves some out. Of some 140,000 clones in the sample, about four fifths are singletons; the top ten hold 13%. The sequenced sample was peripheral blood. The receptor source for this set is a human donor in a cohort sampled during active COVID-19.

The rearrangement links TRBV7-8 to TRBJ2-1, with 12 bases aligning to TRBD1. Germline CDR1 SGHVS, CDR2 FQNEAQ. This CDR3 comprises 15 residues. Trimming removed 5 bases from V and 8 bases from J; junction bases left unmatched: 7. CDR3 protein: CASSPLGTGGYEQFF. CDR3 coding DNA: TGTGCCAGCAGCCCTTTAGGGACAGGGGGCTATGAGCAGTTCTTC.

V is TRBV7-2 and J is TRBJ1-1, with D tentatively TRBD1 (5 bases). The CDR3 extends over 14 amino acids. V was cut by 5 bases and J by 4 bases, with 14 bases left in between. The germline V gene encodes CDR1 SGHTA and CDR2 FQGNSA. CDR3 coding DNA: TGTGCCAGCAGCGAGCCGGGGGTGGGCACTGAAGCTTTCTTT. Translating it yields CASSEPGVGTEAFF.

This chain uses TRBV7-8 with TRBJ1-6, with a possible D match to TRBD1 (6 bases). CDR1 is SGHVS and CDR2 is FQNEAQ in the germline V gene. Deletions cut 5 bases from V and 13 bases from J, with 18 bases between. The CDR3 spans 14 residues. CDR3 region: CASSHGQPERPLHF. For the CDR3, the DNA is TGTGCCAGCAGCCACGGACAGCCCGAAAGGCCCCTCCACTTT.

The chain is built from TRBV7-8 and TRBJ2-3; maybe TRBD1 (8 bases). Per the germline V gene, CDR1 is SGHVS and CDR2 is FQNEAQ. The CDR3 length is 14 residues. V was trimmed by 5 bases and J by 7 bases, leaving 16 bases between them. This chain's CDR3 is CASSGQGGGYTQYF. The CDR3 DNA follows: TGTGCCAGCAGCGGACAGGGAGGGGGCTATACGCAGTATTTT.